This T cell receptor (beta chain) emerged from a study of shared clonotypes between healthy human individuals. Study-wide context: Each donor had three CD4 naive, three CD4 memory, two CD8 naive and one CD8 memory plate.

The V end lost 0 bases, the J end lost 4 bases, and 7 bases lay between the germline ends. This CDR3 contains 13 residues. Germline V lookup: CDR1 LGHNA, CDR2 YSLEER. Remarks on this clone: The sample has other DNA sequences that encode this CDR3 too.

As processed by the authors: Filtering differed for immunoSEQ, which gave only junction sequences without quality scores. Clones were read by immunoSEQ multiplex PCR, and TCRdb kept only the in-frame ones, dropping some. V and J calls and clone size are as listed in that table; D and trimming were resolved from the DNA. The table records a few hundred thousand clones, around 87% of them present only once. This TCR was sampled from a man in his late teens or twenties in good health. Sequencing used memory CD8+ T cells sorted from blood. As for subset: CD45RO+ cells pooled with CCR7-negative TemRA cells. The rearrangement uses TRBV4-3 and TRBJ2-7, with D perhaps TRBD1 (5 bases). CDR3 bases: TGCGCCAGCAGCCAAGAAAGGGGTTACGAGCAGTACTTC. Translation gives CASSQERGYEQYF.